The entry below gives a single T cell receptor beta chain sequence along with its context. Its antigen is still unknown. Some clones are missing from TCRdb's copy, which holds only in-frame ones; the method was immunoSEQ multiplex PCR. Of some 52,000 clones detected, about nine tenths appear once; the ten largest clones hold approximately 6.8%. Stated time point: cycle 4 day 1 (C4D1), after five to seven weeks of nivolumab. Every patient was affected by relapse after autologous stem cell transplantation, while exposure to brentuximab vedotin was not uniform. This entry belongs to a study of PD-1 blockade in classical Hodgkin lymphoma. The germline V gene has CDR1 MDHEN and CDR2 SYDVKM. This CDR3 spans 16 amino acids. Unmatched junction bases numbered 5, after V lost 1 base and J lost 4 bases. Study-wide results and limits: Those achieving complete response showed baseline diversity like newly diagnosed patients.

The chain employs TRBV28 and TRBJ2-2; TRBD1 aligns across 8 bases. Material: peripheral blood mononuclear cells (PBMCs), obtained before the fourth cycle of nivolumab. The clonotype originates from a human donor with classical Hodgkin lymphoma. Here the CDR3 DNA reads TGTGCCAGCAGTTTATCAACAGGGGGGACCACCGGGGAGCTGTTTTTT. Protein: CASSLSTGGTTGELFF.